These T cell receptor beta chains were read from a single sample in a study of beta chain features in type 1 diabetes. Method: immunoSEQ multiplex PCR; TCRdb's copy keeps in-frame clones and lacks some. This sample carries 630,000 or so clones, roughly 13% of them seen once, and the ten largest clones take around 0.04%. The sample was naive CD4+ T cells from blood. These receptors all stem from a man younger than 35 with type 1 diabetes. Both conserved end residues are trimmed from each CDR3. D genes are given only for firm matches.

cdr3_aa: ASSVGVAGPQY
j_call: TRBJ2-3
d_call: TRBD2
v_call: TRBV9

cdr3_aa: ASSKEGRSTDTQY
j_call: TRBJ2-3
d_call: .
v_call: TRBV21-1

cdr3_aa: ASETGLRTEAF
j_call: TRBJ1-1
d_call: TRBD1
v_call: TRBV28

cdr3_aa: AISATGTGDEQY
j_call: TRBJ2-7
d_call: TRBD1
v_call: TRBV10-3

cdr3_aa: ASSVATGAGGPDTQY
j_call: TRBJ2-3
d_call: TRBD2
v_call: TRBV9

cdr3_aa: AWSAKGITEAF
j_call: TRBJ1-1
d_call: .
v_call: TRBV30

cdr3_aa: AWSVLSGNTIY
j_call: TRBJ1-3
d_call: .
v_call: TRBV30

cdr3_aa: ASSYSPSRNIQY
j_call: TRBJ2-4
d_call: .
v_call: TRBV6-5

cdr3_aa: SVVPQAGTEAF
j_call: TRBJ1-1
d_call: .
v_call: TRBV29-1

cdr3_aa: ASSLRLAGGRETQY
j_call: TRBJ2-5
d_call: TRBD2
v_call: TRBV7-2

cdr3_aa: AISQTGGSTDTQY
j_call: TRBJ2-3
d_call: TRBD1
v_call: TRBV10-3

cdr3_aa: ASSYSASGRGNEQF
j_call: TRBJ2-1
d_call: TRBD2
v_call: TRBV6-6

cdr3_aa: ASSPWSSGSPGELF
j_call: TRBJ2-2
d_call: TRBD2
v_call: TRBV9

cdr3_aa: SVARSRGLTSGYGYT
j_call: TRBJ1-2
d_call: TRBD1
v_call: TRBV29-1

cdr3_aa: ASSYSRGTANYGYT
j_call: TRBJ1-2
d_call: .
v_call: TRBV6-5

cdr3_aa: ASSLSNEGEQY
j_call: TRBJ2-7
d_call: .
v_call: TRBV7-6

cdr3_aa: ASSLVAGRETQY
j_call: TRBJ2-5
d_call: .
v_call: TRBV5-1

cdr3_aa: ASSPAGTGSYEQY
j_call: TRBJ2-7
d_call: TRBD1
v_call: TRBV7-2

cdr3_aa: ASSSSSGVTDTQY
j_call: TRBJ2-3
d_call: .
v_call: TRBV11-2

cdr3_aa: ASSPTGTDSGETQY
j_call: TRBJ2-5
d_call: TRBD1
v_call: TRBV18

cdr3_aa: AWSGQGTEAF
j_call: TRBJ1-1
d_call: TRBD1
v_call: TRBV30

cdr3_aa: ASSLVTAGGETQY
j_call: TRBJ2-5
d_call: TRBD2
v_call: TRBV6-5

cdr3_aa: ASSYRERQY
j_call: TRBJ2-3
d_call: .
v_call: TRBV28

cdr3_aa: ASRGFSTDTQY
j_call: TRBJ2-3
d_call: .
v_call: TRBV27

cdr3_aa: ASTLQGGKDSYNSPLH
j_call: TRBJ1-6
d_call: TRBD1
v_call: TRBV7-9

cdr3_aa: ASSQELGTGSEQY
j_call: TRBJ2-7
d_call: TRBD1
v_call: TRBV4-2

cdr3_aa: ASSYSNGELF
j_call: TRBJ2-2
d_call: .
v_call: TRBV7-3

cdr3_aa: ASSLATDTQY
j_call: TRBJ2-3
d_call: .
v_call: TRBV28

cdr3_aa: ASSFSSSYEQY
j_call: TRBJ2-7
d_call: .
v_call: TRBV7-2

cdr3_aa: AISESLGQGVDEQY
j_call: TRBJ2-7
d_call: TRBD1
v_call: TRBV10-3

cdr3_aa: ASNPLGTGELF
j_call: TRBJ2-2
d_call: .
v_call: TRBV28

cdr3_aa: ASSQDLAARTYNEQF
j_call: TRBJ2-1
d_call: .
v_call: TRBV4-3

cdr3_aa: AWSRRQVDEQY
j_call: TRBJ2-7
d_call: .
v_call: TRBV30

cdr3_aa: ASSYSRQSYGYT
j_call: TRBJ1-2
d_call: .
v_call: TRBV6-5

cdr3_aa: ASSSEDRAEAF
j_call: TRBJ1-1
d_call: TRBD1
v_call: TRBV4-1

cdr3_aa: AWSVRDLGQPQH
j_call: TRBJ1-5
d_call: .
v_call: TRBV30

cdr3_aa: ASSLAGTPNEKLF
j_call: TRBJ1-4
d_call: .
v_call: TRBV7-9

cdr3_aa: ASSYSQGGQPQH
j_call: TRBJ1-5
d_call: .
v_call: TRBV6-5

cdr3_aa: ASSGDYGQTQY
j_call: TRBJ2-5
d_call: .
v_call: TRBV2

cdr3_aa: ASRPGTSSYEQY
j_call: TRBJ2-7
d_call: .
v_call: TRBV6-5